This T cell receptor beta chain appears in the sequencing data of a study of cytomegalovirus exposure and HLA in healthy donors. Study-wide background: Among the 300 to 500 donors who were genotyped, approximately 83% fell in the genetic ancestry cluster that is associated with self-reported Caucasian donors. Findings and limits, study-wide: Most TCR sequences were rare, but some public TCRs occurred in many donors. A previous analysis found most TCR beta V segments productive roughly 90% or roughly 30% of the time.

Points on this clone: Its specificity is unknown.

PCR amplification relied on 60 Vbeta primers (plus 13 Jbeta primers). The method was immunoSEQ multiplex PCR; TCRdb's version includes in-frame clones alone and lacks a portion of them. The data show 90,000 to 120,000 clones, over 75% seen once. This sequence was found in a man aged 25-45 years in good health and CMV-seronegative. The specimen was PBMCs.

The CDR3 DNA reads as TGCGCCAGCAGCCCGGGGGACAGGGGCTACGAGCAGTACTTC. Translation gives CASSPGDRGYEQYF. The V and J genes are TRBV4-1 and TRBJ2-7, with 10 positions matching TRBD1. The CDR3 extends over 14 amino acids. J was trimmed by 3 bases and V by 4 bases; bases with no gene match: 3. The germline gives CDR1 MGHRA, CDR2 YSYEKL.